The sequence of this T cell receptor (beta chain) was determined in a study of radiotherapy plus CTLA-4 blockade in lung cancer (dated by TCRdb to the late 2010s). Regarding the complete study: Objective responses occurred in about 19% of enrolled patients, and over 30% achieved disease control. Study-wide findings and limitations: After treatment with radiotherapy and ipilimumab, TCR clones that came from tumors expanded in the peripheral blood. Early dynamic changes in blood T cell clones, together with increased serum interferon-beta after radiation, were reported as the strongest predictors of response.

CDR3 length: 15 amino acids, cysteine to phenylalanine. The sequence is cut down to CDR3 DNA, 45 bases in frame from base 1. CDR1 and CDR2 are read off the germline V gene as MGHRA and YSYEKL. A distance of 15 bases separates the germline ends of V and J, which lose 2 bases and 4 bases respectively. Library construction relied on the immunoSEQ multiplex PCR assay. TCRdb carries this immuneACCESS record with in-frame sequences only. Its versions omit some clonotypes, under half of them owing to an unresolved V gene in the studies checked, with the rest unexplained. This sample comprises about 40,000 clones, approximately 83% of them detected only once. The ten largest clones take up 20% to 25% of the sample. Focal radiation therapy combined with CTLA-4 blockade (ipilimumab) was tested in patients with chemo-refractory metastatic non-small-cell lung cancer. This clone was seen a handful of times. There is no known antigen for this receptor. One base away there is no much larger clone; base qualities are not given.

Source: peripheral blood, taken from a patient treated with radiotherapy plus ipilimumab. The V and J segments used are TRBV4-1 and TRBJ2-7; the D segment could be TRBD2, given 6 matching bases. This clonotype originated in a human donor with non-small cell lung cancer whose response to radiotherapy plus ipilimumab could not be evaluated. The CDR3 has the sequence CASSQKVADPYEQYF. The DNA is TGCGCCAGCAGCCAAAAGGTAGCGGACCCTTACGAGCAGTACTTC.